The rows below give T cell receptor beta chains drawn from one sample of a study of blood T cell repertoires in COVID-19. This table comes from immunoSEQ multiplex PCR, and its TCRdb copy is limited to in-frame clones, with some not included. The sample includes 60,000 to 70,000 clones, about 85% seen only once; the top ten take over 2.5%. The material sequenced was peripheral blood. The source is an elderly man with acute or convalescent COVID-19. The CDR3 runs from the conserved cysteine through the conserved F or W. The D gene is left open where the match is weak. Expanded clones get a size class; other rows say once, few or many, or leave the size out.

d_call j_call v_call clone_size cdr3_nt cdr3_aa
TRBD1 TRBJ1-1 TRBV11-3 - TGTGCCAGCAGCTTCGGGACAGGGAACACTGAAGCTTTCTTT CASSFGTGNTEAFF
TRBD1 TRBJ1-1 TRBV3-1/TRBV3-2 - TGTGCCAGCAGCCATTGGGGACAGGGGAACACTGAAGCTTTCTTT CASSHWGQGNTEAFF
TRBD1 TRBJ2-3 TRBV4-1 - TGCGCCAGCGGACCGGGACAGGGGTCCACAGATACGCAGTATTTT CASGPGQGSTDTQYF
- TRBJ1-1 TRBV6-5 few TGTGCCAGCAAACCTCCAGGGCTTCGAGCTTTCTTT CASKPPGLRAFF
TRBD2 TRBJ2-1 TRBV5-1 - TGCGCCAGCAGCCCCACGGGAGGATCTGTTGAGCAGTTCTTC CASSPTGGSVEQFF
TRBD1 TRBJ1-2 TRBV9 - TGTGCCAGCAGCGTAGTTACGGGGTGGGACAGGGACGGCTACACCTTC CASSVVTGWDRDGYTF
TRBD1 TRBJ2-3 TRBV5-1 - TGCGCCAGCAGCTTGGGGGTGACAGGGAATCAAGATACGCAGTATTTT CASSLGVTGNQDTQYF
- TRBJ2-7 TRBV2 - TGTGCCAGCGGAAAAGGGGGAAGCAGCTCCTACGAGCAGTACTTC CASGKGGSSSYEQYF
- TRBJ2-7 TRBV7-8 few TGTGCCAGCGTTCGTGTCGGGCAGAGCGGTGCCTACCCCCACGAGCAGTACTTC CASVRVGQSGAYPHEQYF
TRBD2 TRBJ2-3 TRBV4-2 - TGTGCCAGCAGCCAAGGGGGTAGCGGGAGTGAGGCAGATACGCAGTATTTT CASSQGGSGSEADTQYF
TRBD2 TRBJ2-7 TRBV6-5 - TGTGCCAGCAGTTACGGCGGGAGAGCCTACGAGCAGTACTTC CASSYGGRAYEQYF
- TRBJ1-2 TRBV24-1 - TGTGCCACCAGTGACCCGGCCGGGACACCTACAGGCTATGGCTACACCTTC CATSDPAGTPTGYGYTF
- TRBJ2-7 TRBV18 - TGTGCCGCTGGGGGCGACTTATCGGCCGAGCAGTACTTC CAAGGDLSAEQYF
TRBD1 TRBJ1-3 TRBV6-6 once TGTGCCAGCAGTTCGGGACAGGATGGAAACACCATATATTTT CASSSGQDGNTIYF
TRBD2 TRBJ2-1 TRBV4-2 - TGTGCCAGCAGCCAGACAGCGGGAGGGCGGTCCGAGCAGTTCTTC CASSQTAGGRSEQFF
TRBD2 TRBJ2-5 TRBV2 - TGTGCCAGCCGGGGGGCTAGCGGGAGGGCCGGAAAGACCCAGTACTTC CASRGASGRAGKTQYF
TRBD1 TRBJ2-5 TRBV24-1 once TGTGCCACCAGTCAAGGGGGCCAGGGTTTAGAGACCCAGTACTTC CATSQGGQGLETQYF
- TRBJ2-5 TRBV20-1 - TGCAGTGCTAGTGTGGAGGGGCTAGAGACCCAGTACTTC CSASVEGLETQYF
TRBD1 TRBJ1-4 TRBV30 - TGTGCCTGGAGTGTACTGGGACAGGGACGTGAAAAACTGTTTTTT CAWSVLGQGREKLFF
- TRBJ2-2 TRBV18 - TGTGCCAGCTCACCTCAGGAACAGCCGTACGGCGGGGAGCTGTTTTTT CASSPQEQPYGGELFF
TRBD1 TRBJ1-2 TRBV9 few TGTGCCAGCAGCGTAACGGGGTTGACAGGGAGTGCTGGCTACACCTTC CASSVTGLTGSAGYTF
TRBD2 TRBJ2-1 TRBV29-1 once TGCAGGGGGGGGACCGCGGGTGGTGAGCAGTTCTTC CRGGTAGGEQFF
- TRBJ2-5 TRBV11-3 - TGTGCCAGCAGCGGGGACTGGGAAGAGACCCAGTACTTC CASSGDWEETQYF
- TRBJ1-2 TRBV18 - TGTGCCAGCTCACCGAGTCGGTATGGCTACACCTTC CASSPSRYGYTF
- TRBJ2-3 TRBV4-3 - TGCGCCAGCAGCAAAAGCCCCCTGGCGGGGAACACAGATACGCAGTATTTT CASSKSPLAGNTDTQYF
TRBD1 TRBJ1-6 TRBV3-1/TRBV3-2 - TGTGCCAGCAGCCCTAGGACAGGGGTTAATTCACCCCTCCACTTT CASSPRTGVNSPLHF
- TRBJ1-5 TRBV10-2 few TGCGCCAGCAGGGTCAGGTTGGGCAATCAGCCCCAGCATTTT CASRVRLGNQPQHF
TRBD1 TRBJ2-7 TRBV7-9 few TGTGCCAGCAGCACCACAGGGGGCTCCTACGAGCAGTACTTC CASSTTGGSYEQYF
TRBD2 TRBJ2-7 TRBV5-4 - TGTGCCAGCAGCTTCGCGGGAGGCGGCCACGAGCAGTACTTC CASSFAGGGHEQYF
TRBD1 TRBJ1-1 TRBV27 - TGTGCCAGTTGGGACAGACCCACTGAAGCTTTCTTT CASWDRPTEAFF
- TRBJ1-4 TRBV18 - TGTGCCAGCTCCCGCGATGTCGTCCAGGCAACTAATGAAAAACTGTTTTTT CASSRDVVQATNEKLFF
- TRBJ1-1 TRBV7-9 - TGTGCCAGCAGCTTAAGTTCGGACACTGAAGCTTTCTTT CASSLSSDTEAFF
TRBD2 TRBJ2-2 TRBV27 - TGTGCCAGCAGTTCAAGAACCGGGACTAGCGGGAGGTTGGGGGAGCTGTTTTTT CASSSRTGTSGRLGELFF